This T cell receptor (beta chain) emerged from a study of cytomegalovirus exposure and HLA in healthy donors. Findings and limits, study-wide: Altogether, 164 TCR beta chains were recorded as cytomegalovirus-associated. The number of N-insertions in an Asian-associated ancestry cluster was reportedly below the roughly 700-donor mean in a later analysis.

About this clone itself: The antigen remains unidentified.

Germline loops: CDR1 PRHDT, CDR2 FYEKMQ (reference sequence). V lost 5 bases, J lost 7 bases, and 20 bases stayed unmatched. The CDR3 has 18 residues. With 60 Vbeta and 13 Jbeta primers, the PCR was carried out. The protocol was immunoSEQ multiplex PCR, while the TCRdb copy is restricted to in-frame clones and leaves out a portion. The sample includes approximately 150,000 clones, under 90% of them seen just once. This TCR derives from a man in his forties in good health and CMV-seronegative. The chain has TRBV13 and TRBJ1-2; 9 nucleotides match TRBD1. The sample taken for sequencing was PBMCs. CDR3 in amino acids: CASSLRGGRTGVLRGYTF. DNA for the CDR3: TGTGCCAGCAGCCTAAGGGGAGGTAGGACAGGGGTTTTGCGTGGCTACACCTTC.